Listed below are T cell receptor beta chains from one sample, sequenced in a study of blood T cell repertoires in COVID-19. Here immunoSEQ multiplex PCR was the method, and the copy in TCRdb shows in-frame clones only, minus some. The data show roughly 330,000 clones, 87% seen once. Sequenced input: PBMCs or T cells enriched from blood (not recorded which). Receptors were obtained from a woman aged 25 to 39 who had recovered from COVID-19. The CDR3 runs from the conserved cysteine through the conserved F or W. The D gene is left open where the match is weak. Clone sizes are given selectively: once, few, many, or a class where the clone is expanded.

V	size	D	J	DNA	CDR3
TRBV9	-	TRBD1	TRBJ1-5	TGTGCCAGCAGCGTAGGTCCAGGGGGCCAAACCAGCTATCATCAGCCCCAGCATTTT	CASSVGPGGQTSYHQPQHF
TRBV19	-	-	TRBJ2-7	TGTGCCAGTAGTCTGGGGGGCTACGAGCAGTACTTC	CASSLGGYEQYF
TRBV28	-	-	TRBJ1-4	TGTGCCAGCAGCGGGGAAAAACTGTTTTTT	CASSGEKLFF
TRBV27	-	TRBD1	TRBJ1-4	TGTGCCAGCAGTTTTGCGACAGGGTCTAATGAAAAACTGTTTTTT	CASSFATGSNEKLFF
TRBV6-5	-	TRBD1	TRBJ1-6	TGTGCCATCACCGTGAGCAGGGGGAATTCACCCCTCCACTTT	CAITVSRGNSPLHF
TRBV2	-	-	TRBJ2-2	TGTGCCAGCACATCGACAAGAGGGGAGCTGTTTTTT	CASTSTRGELFF
TRBV21-1	-	-	TRBJ1-1	TGTGCCAGCAGCGCAGGGGTGGGGTCCACTGAAGCTTTCTTT	CASSAGVGSTEAFF
TRBV2	-	-	TRBJ1-5	TGTGCCAGCAGTGAATTGGGAGGGTCTCAGCCCCAGCATTTT	CASSELGGSQPQHF
TRBV6-5	-	TRBD1	TRBJ2-2	TGTGCCAGCAGCCGGGACAGGGGGAACACCGGGGAGCTGTTTTTT	CASSRDRGNTGELFF
TRBV5-1	-	TRBD1	TRBJ1-5	TGCGCCAGCAGCGGGACAGGGGAACAGCCCCAGCATTTT	CASSGTGEQPQHF
TRBV6-5	-	-	TRBJ2-3	TGTGCCTCGTCTAGCGCAGATACGCAGTATTTT	CASSSADTQYF
TRBV19	few	-	TRBJ1-4	TGTGCCAGTAGTATAGTGACGGGGGAAAAACTGTTTTTT	CASSIVTGEKLFF
TRBV7-9	once	-	TRBJ1-2	TGTGCCAGCAGCCCGGAACAGGTACACTATGGCTACACCTTC	CASSPEQVHYGYTF
TRBV5-1	-	TRBD1	TRBJ2-7	TGCGCCAGCAGCTTAGAGGGGACAGGGGTGGAGGAGCAGTACTTC	CASSLEGTGVEEQYF
TRBV7-7	-	TRBD2	TRBJ2-7	TGTGCTAGCAGCCCCGCCGGACTAGCGCCCTCCTACGAGCAGTACTTC	CASSPAGLAPSYEQYF
TRBV7-8	few	-	TRBJ1-1	TGTGCCAGCAGCCAGAGGGCAGTCTGGAACACTGAAGCTTTCTTT	CASSQRAVWNTEAFF
TRBV25-1	-	-	TRBJ2-7	TGTGCCAGCAGTGCCACCGGGGGTCCCTACGAGCAGTACTTC	CASSATGGPYEQYF